What follows are 23 T cell receptor beta chains derived from one specimen sequenced in a study of CD8 T cells in Susac syndrome. It was with random hexamers that about 0.45 to 1 ug RNA was reverse transcribed. MiXCR was run by TCRdb on the immunoSEQ multiplex PCR reads, yielding one entry per CDR3 protein. This sample has hundreds of thousands of distinct CDR3 sequences, with roughly 94% found just once. Sequenced: CD4+ T cells from PBMCs. The receptors originated from a human donor with multiple sclerosis.

The chain joins TRBV29-1 to TRBJ1-1; TRBD1 matches at 8 bases. V lost 4 bases to trimming and J lost 0 bases; unmatched junction nucleotides: 4. The length of the CDR3 is 14 residues. Germline V gene sequence: CDR1 SQVTM, CDR2 ANQGSEA. CDR3 in DNA: TGCAGCGTTGGGTTGGACAGGGTGAACACTGAAGCTTTCTTT. Encoded protein: CSVGLDRVNTEAFF.

Comments on this clonotype: An end of the junction does not agree with germline; a read error may underlie this. V gene TRBV18 combines with J gene TRBJ2-4; tentative D call: TRBD1 (5 bases). This CDR3 has 14 amino acids. Germline CDR1 KGHSH, CDR2 LQKENI. The CDR3: CASSRSRDTNNWDF. CDR3 in DNA: TGTGCCAGCTCACGGTCCAGGGATACAAACAATTGGGACTTC.

The chain has TRBV30 and TRBJ1-1; D is unclear. The CDR3 loop spans 14 amino acids. Trimming shortened V by 0 bases and J by 7 bases, and 15 bases separated the two germline ends. Germline lookup yields CDR1 GTSNPN and CDR2 SVGIG (reference sequence). The CDR3 loop reads CAWSVLSFVGEAFF. The DNA for the CDR3 is TGTGCCTGGAGTGTACTTTCGTTCGTGGGTGAAGCTTTCTTT.

The genes are TRBV12-3 or TRBV12-4 and TRBJ2-3, with 9 bases lining up with TRBD1. This CDR3 comprises 13 residues. The J segment lost 6 bases and the V segment lost 4 bases, leaving 2 bases of the junction unmatched. CDR3 sequence reads: CASSYGQGDTQYF. CDR3 DNA: TGTGCCAGCAGTTACGGACAGGGGGATACGCAGTATTTT.

This sequence joins TRBV20-1 and TRBJ1-2; no reliable D call. Germline loops: CDR1 DFQATT, CDR2 SNEGSKA (reference sequence). The V end was cut by 4 bases, the J end by 3 bases, with 15 bases between. This CDR3 region has 14 residues. The CDR3 DNA is TGCAGTGCTACCCCCAAAACAGATTACTATGGCTACACCTTC. It specifies CSATPKTDYYGYTF.

J is TRBJ1-5 and V is TRBV20-1; the D is unclear. The CDR3 has 14 residues. From germline, CDR1 is DFQATT and CDR2 SNEGSKA (reference sequence). V shed 0 bases and J shed 1 base, with 7 bases lying between them. In DNA form, the CDR3 reads TGCAGTGCTAGAGAGGGGTTAAGCAATCAGCCCCAGCATTTT. Its protein is CSAREGLSNQPQHF.

Of note for this clonotype: One junction end does not reproduce the germline sequence, and a read error may be involved. The V gene is TRBV7-7, the J gene TRBJ2-3; D is possibly TRBD2 (5 bases). CDR1 SSHAT and CDR2 FNYEAQ come from the germline V gene (reference sequence). The CDR3 has 16 amino acids. The CDR3 DNA sequence: TGTGCTAGCAGCTTAGGCTGGGGTTCGGGGATGGATACGCAGTATTTT. It encodes CASSLGWGSGMDTQYF. Full variable domain (remainder filled in from reference TRBV7-7 and TRBJ2-3): GAGVSQSPRYKVTKRGQDVTLRCDPISSHATLYWYQQALGQGPEFLTYFNYEAQPDKSGLPSDRFSAERPEGSISTLTIQRTEQRDSAMYRCASSLGWGSGMDTQYFGPGTRLTVL.

CDR3 sequence: CSASLPGGGNYGYTF. The CDR3 bases are TGCAGTGCCAGCCTGCCAGGGGGGGGGAACTATGGCTACACCTTC. The V gene is TRBV20-1, the J gene TRBJ1-2; TRBD1 matches 7 bases. The CDR3 sequence is 15 residues long. The V gene's germline CDR1 is DFQATT and CDR2 SNEGSKA (reference sequence). V lost 6 bases to trimming and J lost 2 bases; unmatched junction nucleotides: 12.

The rearrangement joins TRBV5-4 to TRBJ2-7; TRBD1 is a possible D gene (6 bases). The V end was cut by 0 bases, the J end by 0 bases, with 10 bases between. The CDR3 extends over 15 amino acids. Germline CDR1 is SGHNT and CDR2 is YYREEE (reference sequence). DNA for the CDR3: TGTGCCAGCAGCTTGGACAGGGACGGCTCCTACGAGCAGTACTTC. The encoded protein is CASSLDRDGSYEQYF.

This chain links TRBV3-1 with TRBJ2-5; 7 bases are shared with TRBD2. Germline V gene lookup returns CDR1 LGHDT and CDR2 YNNKEL (reference sequence). The trim removed 3 bases at V and 2 bases at J, leaving 12 bases unmatched. The CDR3 is made up of 17 amino acids. The CDR3 DNA reads TGTGCCAGCAGCCAGATAGCGGGCAAAGCGTTACAAGAGACCCAGTACTTC. As protein: CASSQIAGKALQETQYF.

This chain links TRBV6-1 with TRBJ1-1; the D is unclear. The CDR3 is 12 amino acids. V was pared by 3 bases and J by 3 bases, with 5 bases between. CDR1 is MNHNS and CDR2 is SASEGT in the germline V gene. In DNA, the CDR3 is TGTGCCAGCAGTGAGATGTACACTGAAGCTTTCTTT. Its protein product is CASSEMYTEAFF.

The chain carries TRBV19 and TRBJ2-7, with D hard to call. Germline CDR1 reads LNHDA; CDR2 reads SQIVND (reference sequence). Between the trimmed V and J ends, which lost 3 bases and 0 bases, there was a span of 12 bases. The length of the CDR3 is 15 residues. CDR3 region: CASSITWSSSYEQYF. In DNA, the CDR3 is TGTGCCAGTAGTATTACCTGGTCCAGCTCCTACGAGCAGTACTTC.

A single count supports this clonotype. The chain has TRBV6-5 and TRBJ2-1; TRBD2 matches 9 bases. CDR1 and CDR2 (germline): MNHEY, SVGAGI. The CDR3 consists of 13 residues. Here the CDR3 DNA reads TGTGCGACCGTAGCGGGGGAGAGAAATGAGCAGTTCTTC. This gives the protein CATVAGERNEQFF.

This clonotype was observed once. This chain joins TRBV27 and TRBJ2-4, with 10 bases identical to TRBD2. After removal of 6 bases from V and 6 bases from J, the junction contained 8 bases not matched to a gene. Germline CDR1 and CDR2: MNHEY and SMNVEV (reference sequence). The CDR3 spans 15 residues. CDR3 region: CASRGSGGQGNIQYF. Written as DNA, the CDR3 is TGTGCCAGCAGGGGTAGCGGGGGGCAAGGAAACATTCAGTACTTC.

The count of this clonotype is one. V is TRBV5-1 and J is TRBJ2-5; no reliable D call. The CDR3 is made up of 13 amino acids. From germline, CDR1 is SGHRS and CDR2 YFSETQ. Trimming removed 0 bases from V and 5 bases from J, with 8 bases in between. For the CDR3, the DNA is TGCGCCAGCAGCTTGGTGTGGAGCGAGACCCAGTACTTC. This encodes CASSLVWSETQYF. The full variable domain, in which reference TRBV5-1 and TRBJ2-5 provide the parts outside the CDR3, is KAGVTQTPRYLIKTRGQQVTLSCSPISGHRSVSWYQQTPGQGLQFLFEYFSETQRNKGNFPGRFSGRQFSNSRSEMNVSTLELGDSALYLCASSLVWSETQYFGPGTRLLVL.

The V and J genes are TRBV15 and TRBJ2-2, with 10 bases identical to TRBD1. After removal of 6 bases from V and 5 bases from J, the junction contained 3 bases not matched to a gene. CDR1 and CDR2 from the germline V gene are LNHNV and YYDKDF (reference sequence). The CDR3 loop spans 14 amino acids. CDR3 DNA sequence: TGTGCCACCAGAGGGACAGGGGTAACCGGGGAGCTGTTTTTT. Translated, it gives CATRGTGVTGELFF.

The V gene is TRBV12-3 or TRBV12-4, the J gene TRBJ1-5; D is undetermined. V lost 6 bases to trimming and J lost 7 bases, with 13 bases between them. The CDR3 is 13 residues long. For the CDR3, the DNA is TGTGCCAGCAGCACGGAGTTCCGACAGCCCCAGCATTTT. Its protein product is CASSTEFRQPQHF.

The chain has TRBV3-1 and TRBJ2-5; TRBD1 might be the D (6 bases). Germline V gives CDR1 LGHDT, CDR2 YNNKEL (reference sequence). Between the trimmed V and J ends, which lost 6 bases and 5 bases, there was a span of 16 bases. The CDR3 spans 14 residues. CDR3 in DNA: TGTGCCAGCAGGGCAACAGGGATGAAGGAGACCCAGTACTTC. It is translated as CASRATGMKETQYF.

V and J are TRBV12-3 or TRBV12-4 and TRBJ2-1, with TRBD1 as a possible D gene (6 bases). The CDR3 is 12 amino acids. V lost 7 bases and J 8 bases, leaving 12 bases between the germline ends. CDR3 DNA: TGTGCCAGCATGCTACAGGGACATGAGCAGTTCTTC. This gives the protein CASMLQGHEQFF.

The chain carries TRBV7-3 and TRBJ2-5, with D perhaps TRBD2 (6 bases). The V and J ends lost 3 bases and 5 bases respectively, with 16 bases between them. The length of the CDR3 is 15 residues. Looked up from germline, CDR1 is SGHTA and CDR2 is FQGTGA. The CDR3 DNA is TGTGCCAGCAGCTTGATGGGTCTAGCGATCGAGACCCAGTACTTC. It translates to CASSLMGLAIETQYF.

The chain is built from TRBV7-9 and TRBJ2-2; 7 nucleotides match TRBD1. The CDR3 sequence is 15 residues long. The V gene's germline CDR1 is SEHNR and CDR2 FQNEAQ (reference sequence). The V segment lost 6 bases and the J segment 6 bases; nucleotides outside the gene matches: 10. Here the CDR3 DNA reads TGTGCCAGCAGAGCGACAGGGAAGGAGGCCGGGGAGCTGTTTTTT. This gives the protein CASRATGKEAGELFF.

The chain employs TRBV7-2 and TRBJ1-5; D gene uncertain. Germline V gives CDR1 SGHTA, CDR2 FQGNSA. CDR3 length: 14 residues. V was trimmed by 5 bases and J by 7 bases, leaving 15 bases between them. CDR3 sequence: CASSLTTGNQPQHF. Written as DNA, the CDR3 is TGTGCCAGCAGCCTTACCACGGGGAACCAGCCCCAGCATTTT.

This rearrangement joins TRBV30 to TRBJ2-1; the D gene could be TRBD1 or TRBD2 (5 bases each). CDR1 GTSNPN and CDR2 SVGIG come from the germline V gene (reference sequence). This CDR3 comprises 12 residues. Trimming took 0 bases from V and 12 from J, leaving 12 bases between them. The CDR3 region is CAWSVGAAGQFF. In DNA, the CDR3 is TGTGCCTGGAGTGTCGGGGCGGCGGGGCAGTTCTTC.